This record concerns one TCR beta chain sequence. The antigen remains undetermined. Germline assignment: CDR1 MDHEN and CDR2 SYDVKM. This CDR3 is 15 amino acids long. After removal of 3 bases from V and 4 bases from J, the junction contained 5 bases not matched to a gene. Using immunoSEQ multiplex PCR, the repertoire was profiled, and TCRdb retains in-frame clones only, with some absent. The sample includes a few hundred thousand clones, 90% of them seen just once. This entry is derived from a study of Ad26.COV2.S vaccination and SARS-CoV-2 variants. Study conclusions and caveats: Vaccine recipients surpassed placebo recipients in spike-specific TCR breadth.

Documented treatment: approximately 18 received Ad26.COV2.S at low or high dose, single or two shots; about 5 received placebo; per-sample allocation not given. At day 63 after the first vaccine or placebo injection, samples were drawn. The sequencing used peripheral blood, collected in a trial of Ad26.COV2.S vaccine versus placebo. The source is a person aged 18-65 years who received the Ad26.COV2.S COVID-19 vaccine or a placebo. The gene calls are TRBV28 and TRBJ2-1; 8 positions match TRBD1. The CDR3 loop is CASSFRDRSYNEQFF. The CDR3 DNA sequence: TGTGCCAGCAGTTTTCGGGACAGGAGTTACAATGAGCAGTTCTTC.